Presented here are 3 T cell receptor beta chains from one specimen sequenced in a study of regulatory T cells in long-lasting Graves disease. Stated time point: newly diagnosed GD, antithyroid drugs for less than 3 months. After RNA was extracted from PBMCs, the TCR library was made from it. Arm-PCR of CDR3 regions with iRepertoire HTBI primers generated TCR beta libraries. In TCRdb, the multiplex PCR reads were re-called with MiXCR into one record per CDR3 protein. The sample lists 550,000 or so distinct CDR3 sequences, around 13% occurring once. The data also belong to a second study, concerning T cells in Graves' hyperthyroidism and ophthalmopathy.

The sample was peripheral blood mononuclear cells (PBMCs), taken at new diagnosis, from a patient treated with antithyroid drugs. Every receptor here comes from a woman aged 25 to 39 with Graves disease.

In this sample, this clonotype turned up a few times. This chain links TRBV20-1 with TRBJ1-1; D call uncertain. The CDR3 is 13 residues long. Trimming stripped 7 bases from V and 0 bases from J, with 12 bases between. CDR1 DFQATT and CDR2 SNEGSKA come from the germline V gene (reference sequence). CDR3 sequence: CSVTPTVNTEAFF. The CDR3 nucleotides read TGCAGTGTTACCCCGACCGTGAACACTGAAGCTTTCTTT.

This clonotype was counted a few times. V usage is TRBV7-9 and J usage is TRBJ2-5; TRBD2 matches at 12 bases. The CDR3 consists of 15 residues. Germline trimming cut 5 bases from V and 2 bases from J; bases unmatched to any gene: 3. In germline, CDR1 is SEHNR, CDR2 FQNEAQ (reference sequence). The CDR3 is CASSILAGGQETQYF. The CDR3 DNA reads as TGTGCCAGCAGCATACTAGCGGGAGGACAAGAGACCCAGTACTTC. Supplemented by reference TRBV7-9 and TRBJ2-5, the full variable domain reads DTGVSQNPRHKITKRGQNVTFRCDPISEHNRLYWYRQTLGQGPEFLTYFQNEAQLEKSRLLSDRFSAERPKGSFSTLEIQRTEQGDSAMYLCASSILAGGQETQYFGPGTRLLVL.

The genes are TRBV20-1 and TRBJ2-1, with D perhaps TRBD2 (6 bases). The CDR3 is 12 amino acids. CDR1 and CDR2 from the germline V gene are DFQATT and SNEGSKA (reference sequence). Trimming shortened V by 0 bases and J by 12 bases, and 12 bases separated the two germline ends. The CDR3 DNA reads TGCAGTGCTAGAGATCTCGCGGGACCGCAGTTCTTC. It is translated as CSARDLAGPQFF.